The 30 T cell receptor beta chains below all came from one sample that was sequenced in a study of T cells in women clearing cervical HPV infection. Measured with immunoSEQ multiplex PCR; TCRdb has only the in-frame clones, and not every one. The listing records around 19,000 clones. The sample was blood buffy coat. Receptors were obtained from a woman aged 18 to 69 with a cervical HPV16 infection that either progressed to CIN3+ or cleared (not recorded which).

Concerning this clone: Read coverage stops 3 residues before the CDR3 terminus; the germline J gene supplies the remainder. The chain carries TRBV19 and TRBJ2-3; possible D gene TRBD2, 7 bases. This CDR3 contains 15 residues. Germline CDR1 and CDR2: LNHDA and SQIVND (reference sequence). V dropped 3 bases and J dropped 2 bases, with 12 bases sitting between them. CDR3 loop: CASSISGGPTDTQYF. The sequenced CDR3 bases are TGTGCCAGTAGTATCTCGGGGGGCCCCACAGATACG.

Comments on this clone: The read is 3 residues too short to cover the CDR3 end, so that end is filled in from the germline J gene. This chain uses TRBV19 with TRBJ1-2, with a tentative D call TRBD1 (6 bases). The CDR3 sequence is 14 residues long. V lost 3 bases to trimming and J lost 4 bases, with 12 bases between them. Germline V gene data show CDR1 as LNHDA and CDR2 as SQIVND (reference sequence). The CDR3 here is CASSIGGPLYGYTF. Partial CDR3 DNA: TGTGCCAGTAGTATCGGGGGGCCGCTCTATGGC.

CDR3 sequence reads: CASSRGGGTLNEKLFF. The DNA read from the CDR3 is TGTGCCAGCAGCCGTGGAGGGGGTACTTTAAATGAAAAA. V gene TRBV7-6 combines with J gene TRBJ1-4, with D possibly matching TRBD1 (6 bases). The read comes to an end 3 residues before the CDR3 does, leaving the germline J gene to fill in the end. Per germline, CDR1 SGHVS and CDR2 FNYEAQ. The CDR3 length is 16 residues. The V and J ends lost 5 bases and 5 bases respectively, with 18 bases between them.

A word on this clone: Read data end 3 residues before the CDR3 end; the end is taken from the germline J gene. The J gene is TRBJ2-3, the V gene TRBV2; 7 bases map to TRBD1. The CDR3 length is 16 residues. The germline CDR1 and CDR2 sequences are SNHLY and FYNNEI. CDR3 amino acids: CASSDPRQGVQETQYF. The sequenced part of the CDR3 DNA is TGTGCCAGCAGTGATCCGAGGCAGGGGGTCCAAGAGACG. Using reference TRBV2 and TRBJ2-3 for the parts outside the CDR3, the full variable domain is EPEVTQTPSHQVTQMGQEVILRCVPISNHLYFYWYRQILGQKVEFLVSFYNNEISEKSEIFDDQFSVERPDGSNFTLKIRSTKLEDSAMYFCASSDPRQGVQETQYFGPGTRLTVL.

Details on this clone: From the germline J gene comes the end of the CDR3, since the read stops 3 residues before it. The rearrangement joins TRBV5-5 to TRBJ2-3; maybe TRBD2 (5 bases). V gave up 0 bases and J gave up 0 bases, with 5 bases separating them. This CDR3 spans 14 amino acids. Germline V gene data show CDR1 as SGHKS and CDR2 as YYEKEE (reference sequence). The covered CDR3 bases are TGTGCCAGCAGCTTGGCGGGGAGCACAGATACG. Residues: CASSLAGSTDT. The whole CDR3 is CASSLAGSTDTQYF.

In the case of this clone: The read terminates 3 residues before the CDR3 end, so the remaining end is supplied by the germline J gene. The chain couples TRBV6-1 to TRBJ1-1; maybe TRBD1 (5 bases). This CDR3 is built from 13 residues. Trimming removed 2 bases from V and 2 bases from J, with 6 bases in between. Germline V lookup: CDR1 MNHNS, CDR2 SASEGT. Incomplete CDR3 DNA: TGTGCCAGCAGTGAACAGGGAAACACTGAA. This gives the protein CASSEQGNTE. The whole CDR3 sequence reads CASSEQGNTEAFF.

A remark on this clone: Sequencing ends 3 residues short of the CDR3 end; the germline J gene provides the rest. The rearrangement links TRBV19 to TRBJ2-3; 7 positions match TRBD1. Germline lookup yields CDR1 LNHDA and CDR2 SQIVND (reference sequence). The CDR3 runs 14 residues. This CDR3 is CASRSRGPFEPQYF. The sequenced CDR3 bases are TGTGCCAGTAGGAGTAGGGGGCCCTTTGAGCCG.

Notes on this clone: The read falls 3 residues short of the CDR3 end, and the missing part is taken from the germline J gene. V gene TRBV5-6 combines with J gene TRBJ1-4, with D perhaps matching TRBD1 (5 bases). Looked up from germline, CDR1 is SGHDT and CDR2 is YYEEEE. The CDR3 totals 13 residues. Incomplete CDR3 DNA: TGTGCCAGCAGCGGCCTGGACACTTTTTTA. Translating gives CASSGLDTFL. The entire CDR3 protein reads CASSGLDTFLLFF.

This clone registers large by frequency. The sequence runs out 3 residues before the end of the CDR3; the remainder is reconstructed from the germline J gene. The genes are TRBV7-3 and TRBJ2-1; 10 nucleotides match TRBD2. The CDR3 is 16 amino acids. CDR1 and CDR2 (germline): SGHTA, FQGTGA. With 5 bases clipped from V and 3 bases from J, the junction kept 7 bases outside the gene matches. The CDR3 loop is CASSTLAGGHYNEQFF. CDR3 DNA, as far as it was read: TGTGCCAGCAGCACCTTAGCGGGGGGCCACTACAATGAG.

Turning to this clone: The DNA ends 3 residues before the CDR3 does, and the rest of the CDR3 is filled in from the germline J gene. The V and J genes are TRBV2 and TRBJ2-3; 8 nucleotides align to TRBD1. CDR3 length: 13 amino acids. The germline V gene has CDR1 SNHLY and CDR2 FYNNEI. CDR3 DNA (partial): TGTGCCAGCATCATGGACAGGGATTGGCCG. It encodes CASIMDRDWP. The full CDR3 protein is CASIMDRDWPQYF.

Worth noting for this clone: The CDR3 end falls 3 residues outside the read, so it is completed with the germline J gene. The rearrangement joins TRBV18 to TRBJ1-5; 11 bases line up with TRBD1. V lost 5 bases to trimming and J lost 2 bases; unmatched junction nucleotides: 2. CDR1 and CDR2 from the germline V gene are KGHSH and LQKENI. The CDR3 is 15 residues long. Here the CDR3 reads CASSGTGGRNQPQHF. CDR3 DNA, as far as it was read: TGTGCCAGCTCAGGGACAGGGGGTCGCAATCAGCCC.

Details on this clone: The observed sequence ends 3 residues before the CDR3 terminus, with the missing tail filled in from the germline J gene. This chain connects TRBV5-1 to TRBJ1-4; D might be TRBD1 (6 bases). Trimming removed 1 base at V and 5 bases at J, with 9 bases between. This CDR3 spans 14 amino acids. The germline CDR1 and CDR2 sequences are SGHRS and YFSETQ. The covered CDR3 bases are TGCGCCAGCAGCTTGAGTAGGGGGAATGAAAAA. Its protein product is CASSLSRGNEK. The complete CDR3 sequence is CASSLSRGNEKLFF.

A note on this clone: From the germline J gene comes the end of the CDR3, since the read stops 3 residues before it. The chain couples TRBV11-2 to TRBJ2-3; TRBD2 aligns across 11 bases. V shed 5 bases and J 4 bases; nucleotides not matched to a gene: 5. The germline V gene has CDR1 SGHAT and CDR2 FQNNGV. The CDR3 consists of 15 residues. The CDR3 bases that were read are TGTGCCAGCAGCGAGGGACTAGCGGCGTCAGATACG. This encodes CASSEGLAASDT. The CDR3 as a whole reads CASSEGLAASDTQYF.

Turning to this clone: The read finishes 3 residues shy of the CDR3 end, and the germline J gene is used to complete it. The chain links TRBV5-1 to TRBJ2-1; a weak D match, TRBD2 (6 bases). CDR3 size: 16 residues. The V end was cut by 0 bases, the J end by 0 bases, with 10 bases between. The V gene's germline CDR1 is SGHRS and CDR2 YFSETQ. The CDR3: CASSLAGGISYNEQFF. The DNA read from the CDR3 is TGCGCCAGCAGCTTGGCTGGGGGGATCTCCTACAATGAG. The whole variable domain, filled in from reference TRBV5-1 and TRBJ2-1, reads KAGVTQTPRYLIKTRGQQVTLSCSPISGHRSVSWYQQTPGQGLQFLFEYFSETQRNKGNFPGRFSGRQFSNSRSEMNVSTLELGDSALYLCASSLAGGISYNEQFFGPGTRLTVL.

As to this clone: The observed sequence ends 3 residues before the CDR3 terminus, with the missing tail filled in from the germline J gene. The V call is TRBV7-9, the J call TRBJ1-4, with 9 bases aligning to TRBD1. V shed 5 bases, J shed 8 bases, and the junction held 6 bases outside the gene matches. The CDR3 extends over 14 amino acids. Germline V lookup: CDR1 SEHNR, CDR2 FQNEAQ (reference sequence). The CDR3: CASSGQGLEEKLFF. Partial CDR3 DNA: TGTGCCAGCAGCGGACAGGGGTTGGAGGAAAAA.

A note on this clone: The observed sequence ends 3 residues before the CDR3 terminus, with the missing tail filled in from the germline J gene. V is TRBV6-2 or TRBV6-3 and J is TRBJ2-4; D unclear. The germline CDR1 and CDR2 sequences are MNHEY and SVGEGT. This CDR3 contains 12 residues. This chain's CDR3 is CASSFDRHGQYF. The sequenced part of the CDR3 DNA is TGTGCCAGCAGTTTCGATCGACATGGT.

As regards this clone: The CDR3 goes on 3 residues after the read ends, and that part is filled in from the germline J gene. This chain connects TRBV30 to TRBJ1-1; D is uncertain. Trimming cost V 2 bases and J 7 bases, with 8 bases left between them. This CDR3 comprises 11 residues. From germline, CDR1 is GTSNPN and CDR2 SVGIG (reference sequence). The DNA read from the CDR3 is TGTGCCTGGAGTAGGGTTGGTGAA. It translates to CAWSRVGE. The whole CDR3 sequence reads CAWSRVGEAFF.

To note about this clone: The read ends 3 residues before the CDR3 terminus; that terminus is restored from the germline J gene. The chain combines TRBV18 with TRBJ2-4; a possible D gene is TRBD2 (6 bases). Germline V gene sequence: CDR1 KGHSH, CDR2 LQKENI. CDR3 length: 13 residues. CDR3 bases read: TGTGCCAGCTCACCACTTCGGGGGAGCGGT. Protein sequence: CASSPLRGSG. The CDR3 as a whole reads CASSPLRGSGQYF. Full variable domain (rest looked up from reference TRBV18 and TRBJ2-4): NAGVMQNPRHLVRRRGQEARLRCSPMKGHSHVYWYRQLPEEGLKFMVYLQKENIIDESGMPKERFSAEFPKEGPSILRIQQVVRGDSAAYFCASSPLRGSGQYFGAGTRLSVL.

With regard to this clone: The CDR3 goes on 3 residues after the read ends, and that part is filled in from the germline J gene. This chain connects TRBV28 to TRBJ1-5; 10 nucleotides match TRBD1. Germline assignment: CDR1 MDHEN and CDR2 SYDVKM. V shed 4 bases, J shed 3 bases, and the junction held 6 bases outside the gene matches. The CDR3 runs 16 residues. The CDR3 bases that were read are TGTGCCAGCAGTTACTTGACAGGGGGCGACAATCAGCCC. This gives the protein CASSYLTGGDNQP. The whole CDR3 protein is CASSYLTGGDNQPQHF.

A remark on this clone: The read terminates 3 residues ahead of where the CDR3 ends, so the germline J gene completes it. This chain uses TRBV7-8 with TRBJ1-2, with D uncertain. Per the germline V gene, CDR1 is SGHVS and CDR2 is FQNEAQ. The CDR3 loop spans 13 amino acids. The CDR3 spells CASSPPPSDTYTF. The DNA read from the CDR3 is TGTGCCAGCAGCCCCCCGCCCTCAGATACC.

Points on this clone: The read ends 3 residues early relative to the CDR3; the germline J gene fills the gap. V usage is TRBV30 and J usage is TRBJ1-2, with D possibly matching TRBD1 (6 bases). The germline V gene encodes CDR1 GTSNPN and CDR2 SVGIG (reference sequence). The length of the CDR3 is 17 residues. The part of the CDR3 DNA that was read is TGTGCCTGGACCCCTTCGCTAGCGGGGGCAAACTACAATGAC. Translating it yields CAWTPSLAGANYND. The whole CDR3 sequence reads CAWTPSLAGANYNDYTF.

For this clone: The read terminates 3 residues ahead of where the CDR3 ends, so the germline J gene completes it. The genes are TRBV9 and TRBJ2-7, with D perhaps matching TRBD1 (6 bases). The CDR3 extends over 16 amino acids. The V gene lost 0 bases and the J gene lost 5 bases, with 18 bases spanning the gap. Germline CDR1 reads SGDLS; CDR2 reads YYNGEE. Incomplete CDR3 DNA: TGTGCCAGCAGCGTAGAGGACAGCTCTCCTACGAACGAG. Amino acid sequence: CASSVEDSSPTNE. The whole CDR3 reads CASSVEDSSPTNEQYF.

Comments on this clone: The read ends 3 residues early relative to the CDR3; the germline J gene fills the gap. The J gene is TRBJ1-4, the V gene TRBV7-9; D is undetermined. The CDR3 has 15 residues. Deletions cut 5 bases from V and 0 bases from J, with 10 bases between. Germline lookup yields CDR1 SEHNR and CDR2 FQNEAQ (reference sequence). The CDR3 sequence: CASSHSPATNEKLFF. The CDR3 bases that were read are TGTGCCAGCAGCCACAGTCCTGCAACTAATGAAAAA.

On this clone: The missing CDR3 end, 3 residues past where the read stops, is filled in from the germline J gene. This chain uses TRBV19 with TRBJ1-3; D gene ambiguous. CDR3 length: 12 amino acids. Germline V gives CDR1 LNHDA, CDR2 SQIVND (reference sequence). The V end was cut by 5 bases, the J end by 4 bases, with 6 bases between. This CDR3 reads CASSQYGNTIYF. The part of the CDR3 DNA that was read is TGTGCCAGTAGTCAGTACGGAAACACC.

Measured by frequency, this clone is medium-sized. The missing CDR3 end, 3 residues past where the read stops, is filled in from the germline J gene. This chain uses TRBV19 with TRBJ2-3; 8 nucleotides match TRBD1. With V trimmed by 5 bases and J by 3 bases, 7 bases remained unmatched. CDR1 and CDR2 from the germline V gene are LNHDA and SQIVND (reference sequence). The CDR3 extends over 15 amino acids. CDR3 DNA, as far as it was read: TGTGCCAGTAGTCCTAGGACAGGGCGAACAGATACG. As protein: CASSPRTGRTDT. The complete CDR3 reads CASSPRTGRTDTQYF.

Comments on this clone: The sequence runs out 3 residues before the end of the CDR3; the remainder is reconstructed from the germline J gene. V usage is TRBV28 and J usage is TRBJ1-5; D remains unclear. This CDR3 region has 14 residues. V dropped 3 bases and J dropped 3 bases, with 9 bases sitting between them. CDR1 is MDHEN and CDR2 is SYDVKM in the germline V gene. The CDR3 loop reads CASSFLQDNQPQHF. The sequenced CDR3 bases are TGTGCCAGCAGTTTTTTGCAGGACAATCAGCCC. The whole variable domain, filled in from reference TRBV28 and TRBJ1-5, reads DVKVTQSSRYLVKRTGEKVFLECVQDMDHENMFWYRQDPGLGLRLIYFSYDVKMKEKGDIPEGYSVSREKKERFSLILESASTNQTSMYLCASSFLQDNQPQHFGDGTRLSIL.

Remarks on this clone: The CDR3 is cut off 3 residues early in the read; its end comes from the germline J gene. The V gene is TRBV2, the J gene TRBJ2-2; the match to TRBD2 covers 10 bases. Germline loops: CDR1 SNHLY, CDR2 FYNNEI. V shed 6 bases, J shed 1 base, and the junction held 2 bases outside the gene matches. The CDR3 has 15 amino acids. The chain's CDR3 is CASRRLAGNTGELFF. The CDR3 DNA, read in part, is TGTGCCAGCAGACGACTAGCGGGGAACACCGGGGAG.

Worth noting for this clone: The CDR3 end falls 3 residues outside the read, so it is completed with the germline J gene. This chain connects TRBV20-1 to TRBJ2-2; TRBD2 matches 13 bases. The V gene end was trimmed by 1 base and the J gene end by 4 bases; junction bases not matched to a gene: 3. The CDR3 totals 16 residues. Germline CDR1 is DFQATT and CDR2 is SNEGSKA (reference sequence). The DNA read from the CDR3 is TGCAGTGCTAGAGGAACTAGCGGGGGGGCCACCGGGGAG. It is translated as CSARGTSGGATGE. Given in full, the CDR3 is CSARGTSGGATGELFF.

As regards this clone: The read gets to within 3 residues of the CDR3 end, and the germline J gene fills in the rest. V and J are TRBV20-1 and TRBJ2-3, with no clear D. Germline CDR1 and CDR2: DFQATT and SNEGSKA (reference sequence). The CDR3 spans 13 residues. The CDR3 reads CSAPMSLQETQYF. The CDR3 bases that were read are TGCAGTGCCCCAATGAGTTTACAAGAGACG.

On this clone: Sequencing ends 3 residues short of the CDR3 end; the germline J gene provides the rest. The chain has TRBV20-1 and TRBJ2-4; tentative D call: TRBD2 (6 bases). Germline lookup yields CDR1 DFQATT and CDR2 SNEGSKA (reference sequence). This CDR3 region has 15 residues. V lost 3 bases and J lost 0, with 12 bases in between. The covered CDR3 bases are TGCAGTGCTAGTCAGGGAGGAAAAGCCAAAAACATT. Translated, it gives CSASQGGKAKNI. The whole CDR3 protein reads CSASQGGKAKNIQYF.